A single T cell receptor beta chain is shown here with its context. Its antigen is currently unknown. This sample stems from a study of T cells in Graves' hyperthyroidism and ophthalmopathy. The investigators amplified TCR beta CDR3 regions from RNA transcripts. The HTBI primer set was used in a first-round RT-PCR of the TCR CDR3. From the multiplex PCR reads, TCRdb called clonotypes with MiXCR, one entry per CDR3 protein. The sample includes hundreds of thousands of distinct CDR3 sequences, around 15% seen only once; the top ten take approximately 15%. Study-level points and caveats: The majority of expanded thyroid clonotypes above 0.001 also appeared in blood. Ophthalmopathy, as predicted by the model, came a median roughly 6.5 months after the prediction.

The CDR3 is made up of 16 amino acids. The germline V gene has CDR1 SGHTS and CDR2 YDEGEE. The V end was cut by 4 bases, the J end by 0 bases, with 14 bases between. V gene TRBV5-8 combines with J gene TRBJ1-5, with TRBD1 as a possible D gene (5 bases). The sequence was obtained from a woman in her 40s with Graves' hyperthyroidism. Specimen: blood. As DNA, the CDR3 is TGTGCCAGCAGCCCTTGGGACGGCGCTAGCAATCAGCCCCAGCATTTT. Its protein product is CASSPWDGASNQPQHF.